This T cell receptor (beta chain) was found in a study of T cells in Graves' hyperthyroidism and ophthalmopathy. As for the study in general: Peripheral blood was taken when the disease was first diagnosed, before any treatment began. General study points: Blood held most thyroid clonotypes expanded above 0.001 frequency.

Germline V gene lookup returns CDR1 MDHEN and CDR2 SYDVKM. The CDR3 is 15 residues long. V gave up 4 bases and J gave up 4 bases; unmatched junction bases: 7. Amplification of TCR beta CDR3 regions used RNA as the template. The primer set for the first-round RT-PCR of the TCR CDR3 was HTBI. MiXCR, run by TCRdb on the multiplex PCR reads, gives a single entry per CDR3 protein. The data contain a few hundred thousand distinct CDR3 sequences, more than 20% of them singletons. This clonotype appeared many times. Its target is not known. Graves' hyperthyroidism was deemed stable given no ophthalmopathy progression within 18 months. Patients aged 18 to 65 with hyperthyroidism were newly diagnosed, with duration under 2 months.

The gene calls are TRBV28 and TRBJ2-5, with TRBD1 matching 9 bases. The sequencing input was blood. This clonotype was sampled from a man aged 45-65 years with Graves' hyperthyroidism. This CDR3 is CASSSLQGAGETQYF. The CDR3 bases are TGTGCCAGCAGTTCCCTACAGGGGGCTGGAGAGACCCAGTACTTC.